The clone carrying this TCR beta chain was observed a few times. No antigen is known for it. PCR amplification relied on 60 Vbeta primers (plus 13 Jbeta primers). The method was immunoSEQ multiplex PCR; TCRdb's version includes in-frame clones alone and lacks a portion of them. The repertoire holds more than 95,000 clones, 60% to 85% seen once, with 6.3% in the top ten. The sample originates from a study of cytomegalovirus exposure and HLA in healthy donors. Study-wide results and caveats: The HLA-A and HLA-B alleles of most subjects were reportedly predicted accurately from TCR beta sequences. Rarity characterized most TCR sequences, yet some public TCRs appeared in many donors. A later analysis associated 16,000 or so TCR beta sequences with HLA alleles at a 0.05 false discovery rate. Sequencing depth roughly uniform across donors was assumed in presence/absence analyses.

This sequence was found in a woman aged 40 to 49 in good health and CMV-seronegative. Sample: PBMCs.

This CDR3 is CASSPLPGVSYNEQFF. Here the CDR3 DNA reads TGCGCCAGCAGCCCTCTCCCGGGAGTCTCCTACAATGAGCAGTTCTTC. The chain carries TRBV4-1 and TRBJ2-1; maybe TRBD2 (6 bases). The CDR3 runs to 16 residues. Germline CDR1 reads MGHRA; CDR2 reads YSYEKL. The germline V and J ends were trimmed by 4 bases and 0 bases, with 13 bases remaining between them.